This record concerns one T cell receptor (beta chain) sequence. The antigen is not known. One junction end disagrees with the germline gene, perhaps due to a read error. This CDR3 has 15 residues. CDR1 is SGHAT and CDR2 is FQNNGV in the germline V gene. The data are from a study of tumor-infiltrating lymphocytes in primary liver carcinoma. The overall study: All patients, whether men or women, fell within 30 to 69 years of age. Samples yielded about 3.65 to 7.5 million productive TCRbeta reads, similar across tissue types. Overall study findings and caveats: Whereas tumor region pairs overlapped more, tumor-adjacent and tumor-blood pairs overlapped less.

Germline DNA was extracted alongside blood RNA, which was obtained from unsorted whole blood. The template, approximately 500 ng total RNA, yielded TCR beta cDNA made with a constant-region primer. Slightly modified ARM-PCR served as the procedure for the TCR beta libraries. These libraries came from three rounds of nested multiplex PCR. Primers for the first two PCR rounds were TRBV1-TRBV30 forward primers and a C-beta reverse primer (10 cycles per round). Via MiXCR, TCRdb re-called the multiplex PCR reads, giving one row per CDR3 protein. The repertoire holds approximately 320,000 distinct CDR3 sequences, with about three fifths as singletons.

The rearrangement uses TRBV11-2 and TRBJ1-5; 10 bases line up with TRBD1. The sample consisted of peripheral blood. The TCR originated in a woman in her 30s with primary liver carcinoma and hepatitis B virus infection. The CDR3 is CASSLGTGDNQPKLF. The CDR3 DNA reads TGTGCCAGCAGCTTGGGGACAGGGGATAATCAGCCCAAGCTTTTT.